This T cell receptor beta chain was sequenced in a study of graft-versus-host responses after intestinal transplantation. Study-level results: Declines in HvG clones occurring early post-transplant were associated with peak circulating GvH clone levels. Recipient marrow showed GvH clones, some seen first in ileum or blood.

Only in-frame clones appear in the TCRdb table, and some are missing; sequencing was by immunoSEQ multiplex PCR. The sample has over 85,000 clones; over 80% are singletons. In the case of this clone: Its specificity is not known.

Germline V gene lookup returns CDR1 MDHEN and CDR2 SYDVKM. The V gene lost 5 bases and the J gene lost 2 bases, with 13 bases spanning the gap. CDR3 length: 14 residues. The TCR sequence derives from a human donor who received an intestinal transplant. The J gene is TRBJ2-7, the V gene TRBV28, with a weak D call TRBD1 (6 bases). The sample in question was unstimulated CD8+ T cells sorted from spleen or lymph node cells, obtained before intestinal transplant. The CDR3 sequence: CASSGRQDAYEQYF. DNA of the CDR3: TGTGCCAGCAGTGGAAGACAGGATGCCTACGAGCAGTACTTC.